These 22 T cell receptor beta chains were all obtained from the same sample, sequenced in a study of T cell clonality in common variable immunodeficiency. Libraries were prepared by immunoSEQ multiplex PCR; TCRdb keeps only in-frame clonotypes and omits some of them. This repertoire holds under 45,000 clones, and none appear only once. The sequenced sample consisted of peripheral blood mononuclear cells. These receptors were obtained from a person aged 18 to 70 in good health.

This clone was picked up many times. The part of the CDR3 DNA that was read is TGCGCCAGCAGCTCACCGGGACAGGGGGCGAGGGGC. It yields the protein CASSSPGQGARG. The full-length CDR3 reads as CASSSPGQGARGYTF. This chain joins TRBV5-1 and TRBJ1-2, with TRBD1 matching over 12 bases. Coverage ceases 3 residues before the CDR3 finishes, and the germline J gene fills in the end. The germline gives CDR1 SGHRS, CDR2 YFSETQ. The CDR3 runs 15 residues.

This clone has more than one count but fewer than ten. This CDR3 reads CASSSGTGRYEQYF. The covered CDR3 bases are TGTGCCAGCTCATCGGGGACAGGGCGGTACGAG. This chain connects TRBV18 to TRBJ2-7; 9 bases agree with TRBD1. The read ends 3 residues early relative to the CDR3; the germline J gene fills the gap. Looked up from germline, CDR1 is KGHSH and CDR2 is LQKENI. The CDR3 is made up of 14 amino acids. The J segment lost 4 bases and the V segment lost 5 bases, leaving 6 bases of the junction unmatched. Complete variable domain (other parts from reference TRBV18 and TRBJ2-7): NAGVMQNPRHLVRRRGQEARLRCSPMKGHSHVYWYRQLPEEGLKFMVYLQKENIIDESGMPKERFSAEFPKEGPSILRIQQVVRGDSAAYFCASSSGTGRYEQYFGPGTRLTVT.

In its sample, this clone was seen many times. Read sequence stops 3 residues before the CDR3 end, and the germline J gene provides the missing end. This rearrangement joins TRBV5-1 to TRBJ2-2; 11 bases are a match to TRBD2. This CDR3 has 15 residues. V was clipped by 6 bases and J by 5 bases; unmatched bases: 6. Germline V gives CDR1 SGHRS, CDR2 YFSETQ. The covered CDR3 bases are TGCGCCAGCAACGGACTAGCGGGTTTAACCGGGGAG. It specifies CASNGLAGLTGE. The whole CDR3 is CASNGLAGLTGELFF.

This clone was picked up many times. With the read ending 3 residues before the CDR3 end, the germline J gene is used to fill in that end. This sequence joins TRBV20-1 and TRBJ2-7, with 8 bases aligning to TRBD2. V dropped 3 bases and J dropped 2; count of bases not matched to a gene: 9. Per germline, CDR1 DFQATT and CDR2 SNEGSKA (reference sequence). The CDR3 has 15 amino acids. The CDR3 sequence: CSARGPAGGAYEQYF. The sequenced CDR3 bases are TGCAGTGCTAGGGGCCCTGCGGGAGGAGCCTACGAG.

This clone appeared many times. The CDR3 end is not reached by the read, which stops 3 residues before it; the germline J gene fills it in. This rearrangement joins TRBV7-2 to TRBJ2-5; TRBD1 matches 9 bases. The length of the CDR3 is 14 residues. Germline lookup yields CDR1 SGHTA and CDR2 FQGNSA. After removal of 6 bases from V and 5 bases from J, the junction contained 7 bases not matched to a gene. This CDR3 reads CASRLDRGRETQYF. The sequenced CDR3 bases are TGTGCCAGCAGGTTGGACAGGGGCAGGGAGACC. The variable domain in full, completed from reference TRBV7-2 and TRBJ2-5, reads GAGVSQSPSNKVTEKGKDVELRCDPISGHTALYWYRQSLGQGLEFLIYFQGNSAPDKSGLPSDRFSAERTGGSVSTLTIQRTQQEDSAVYLCASRLDRGRETQYFGPGTRLLVL.

This clone came up many times. Here the CDR3 reads CASSLGQGAYEQYF. CDR3 DNA (partial): TGCGCCAGCAGCTTGGGACAGGGAGCCTACGAG. V and J are TRBV4-1 and TRBJ2-7; the match to TRBD1 covers 9 bases. The CDR3 end is not reached by the read, which stops 3 residues before it; the germline J gene fills it in. J lost 2 bases, V lost 5 bases, and 4 bases had no gene match. The CDR3 is 14 amino acids. Germline CDR1 reads MGHRA; CDR2 reads YSYEKL.

This clone was detected ten times or more. The missing CDR3 end, 3 residues past where the read stops, is filled in from the germline J gene. This chain uses TRBV11-2 with TRBJ2-3; 9 bases are shared with TRBD2. CDR3 size: 14 residues. Germline V gives CDR1 SGHAT, CDR2 FQNNGV. CDR3 DNA (partial): TGTGCCAGCAGCCCGGGACTAGCCCTTGGAGCG. This sequence encodes CASSPGLALGA. The whole CDR3 sequence is CASSPGLALGAQYF.

In regard to this clone: The read terminates 3 residues before the CDR3 end, so the remaining end is supplied by the germline J gene. The chain recombines TRBV13 with TRBJ1-2, with D maybe TRBD1 (6 bases). CDR1 and CDR2 from the germline V gene are PRHDT and FYEKMQ (reference sequence). The CDR3 is 14 residues long. The V and J ends lost 3 bases and 0 bases respectively, with 8 bases between them. The CDR3 is CASSLRGPNYGYTF. The CDR3 DNA, read in part, is TGTGCCAGCAGCTTGCGGGGGCCTAACTATGGC.

Ten or more counts support this clone. The read terminates 3 residues before the CDR3 end, so the remaining end is supplied by the germline J gene. J is TRBJ1-1 and V is TRBV5-1, with TRBD1 matching 10 bases. V was pared by 0 bases and J by 3 bases, with 8 bases of the junction left unmatched. Germline CDR1 SGHRS, CDR2 YFSETQ. There are 17 residues in the CDR3. The CDR3 spells CASSLDGQGVADTEAFF. The CDR3 DNA, read in part, is TGCGCCAGCAGCTTGGATGGACAGGGGGTAGCGGACACTGAA.

This clone came up a few times. Read data end 3 residues before the CDR3 end; the end is taken from the germline J gene. The chain links TRBV7-9 to TRBJ2-3, with 11 bases identical to TRBD2. Germline CDR1 and CDR2: SEHNR and FQNEAQ (reference sequence). The J segment lost 4 bases and the V segment lost 5 bases, leaving 5 bases of the junction unmatched. CDR3 length equals 15 residues. The CDR3 DNA, read in part, is TGTGCCAGCAGCCTTAGCGGGGGGGCCCCAGATACG. Its protein product is CASSLSGGAPDT. The CDR3 reads in full as CASSLSGGAPDTQYF.

This clone occurred many times. The CDR3 is cut off 3 residues early in the read; its end comes from the germline J gene. The V call is TRBV5-4, the J call TRBJ2-7; a possible D gene is TRBD1 (6 bases). Trimming removed 3 bases at V and 0 bases at J, with 10 bases between. CDR1 is SGHNT and CDR2 is YYREEE in the germline V gene (reference sequence). This CDR3 is built from 14 residues. The DNA read from the CDR3 is TGTGCCAGCAGCTCTAGACAGGACTCCTACGAG. It specifies CASSSRQDSYE. The whole CDR3 sequence reads CASSSRQDSYEQYF.

This clone was seen ten or more times. The read is 3 residues too short to cover the CDR3 end, so that end is filled in from the germline J gene. This chain joins TRBV29-1 and TRBJ2-3, with D perhaps TRBD1 (6 bases). In germline, CDR1 is SQVTM, CDR2 ANQGSEA. V shed 5 bases and J shed 4 bases, with 16 bases lying between them. This CDR3 contains 14 residues. Partial CDR3 DNA: TGCAGCGTTTTCAGGGGAGAAATCCCAGATACG. Its protein product is CSVFRGEIPDT. In full, the CDR3 is CSVFRGEIPDTQYF.

There are many counts of this clone. The observed sequence ends 3 residues before the CDR3 terminus, with the missing tail filled in from the germline J gene. The chain carries TRBV12-3 or TRBV12-4 and TRBJ2-2, with TRBD2 matching over 11 bases. The CDR3 spans 15 residues. After removal of 5 bases from V and 2 bases from J, the junction contained 1 base not matched to a gene. This CDR3 is CASSGLAGNTGELFF. The CDR3 DNA, read in part, is TGTGCCAGCAGTGGACTAGCGGGTAACACCGGGGAG.

This clone has a count of ten or more. The read halts 3 residues ahead of the CDR3 end, with the missing end drawn from the germline J gene. J is TRBJ2-5 and V is TRBV18; no firm D call. This CDR3 region has 12 residues. The germline gives CDR1 KGHSH, CDR2 LQKENI. V was clipped by 5 bases and J by 0 bases, with 4 bases between them. Incomplete CDR3 DNA: TGTGCCAGCTCATCAGACCAAGAGACC. As protein: CASSSDQET. The whole CDR3 region reads CASSSDQETQYF.

This clone was counted at least ten times. The read gets to within 3 residues of the CDR3 end, and the germline J gene fills in the rest. This chain uses TRBV5-6 with TRBJ2-4, with D tentatively TRBD2 (5 bases). This CDR3 comprises 13 residues. Germline CDR1 reads SGHDT; CDR2 reads YYEEEE. CDR3 bases read: TGTGCCAGCAGCTCTGATGGACTTTCACGT. It encodes CASSSDGLSR. The whole CDR3 sequence is CASSSDGLSRQYF.

Points on this clone: A read error may account for a junction end that differs from germline. The DNA ends 3 residues before the CDR3 does, and the rest of the CDR3 is filled in from the germline J gene. Other DNA sequences within the sample encode an identical CDR3. The chain is built from TRBV5-1 and TRBJ2-2; D ambiguous. The CDR3 has 13 residues. Germline CDR1 is SGHRS and CDR2 is YFSETQ. CDR3 DNA, as far as it was read: TGCGCTAGCAGCTTGGAGTCGGTCGGGGAG. This sequence encodes CASSLESVGE. Given in full, the CDR3 is CASSLESVGELFF.

This clone was recorded a few times. The missing CDR3 end, 3 residues past where the read stops, is filled in from the germline J gene. The chain links TRBV7-9 to TRBJ1-1, with D unresolved. CDR1 SEHNR and CDR2 FQNEAQ come from the germline V gene (reference sequence). V lost 5 bases and J 1 base, leaving 8 bases between the germline ends. This CDR3 region has 13 residues. CDR3 in amino acids: CASSDKWNTEAFF. The part of the CDR3 DNA that was read is TGTGCCAGCAGCGACAAATGGAACACTGAA.

Ten or more counts support this clone. The CDR3 end is not reached by the read, which stops 3 residues before it; the germline J gene fills it in. The chain employs TRBV6-2 or TRBV6-3 and TRBJ1-1; 8 nucleotides match TRBD1. Germline assignment: CDR1 MNHEY and CDR2 SVGEGT. The CDR3 has 14 residues. J gave up 5 bases and V 6 bases, and 8 bases lay outside the gene matches. CDR3 DNA, as far as it was read: TGTGCCAGCAGCCAGACAGGGGTGGAAACTGAA. Protein: CASSQTGVETE. In full, the CDR3 is CASSQTGVETEAFF.

This clone has at least ten counts. From the germline J gene comes the end of the CDR3, since the read stops 3 residues before it. V gene TRBV30 combines with J gene TRBJ2-5, with D possibly being TRBD2 (7 bases). The CDR3 spans 13 residues. Trimming left V 0 bases short and J 5 bases short, with 10 bases between. CDR1 GTSNPN and CDR2 SVGIG come from the germline V gene (reference sequence). The chain's CDR3 is CAWSVGGLETQYF. The covered CDR3 bases are TGTGCCTGGAGTGTGGGGGGGCTGGAGACC.

The part of the CDR3 DNA that was read is TGTGCCAGTAGTATACCGATGGGCCTCGAG. Translating gives CASSIPMGLE. The entire CDR3 protein reads CASSIPMGLEQYF. The rearrangement links TRBV19 to TRBJ2-7; D gene unclear. The read halts 3 residues ahead of the CDR3 end, with the missing end drawn from the germline J gene. The CDR3 consists of 13 residues. V dropped 2 bases and J dropped 6 bases, with 11 bases sitting between them. Germline CDR1 LNHDA, CDR2 SQIVND (reference sequence).

This clone was picked up many times. From the germline J gene comes the end of the CDR3, since the read stops 3 residues before it. V is TRBV20-1 and J is TRBJ2-7, with 7 bases matching TRBD1. V shed 0 bases, J shed 2 bases, and the junction held 4 bases outside the gene matches. Germline CDR1 is DFQATT and CDR2 is SNEGSKA (reference sequence). The CDR3 totals 14 residues. CDR3 in amino acids: CSARDGQGAYEQYF. The sequenced part of the CDR3 DNA is TGCAGTGCTAGAGATGGCCAGGGGGCCTACGAG.

This clone has at least ten counts. The CDR3 end falls 3 residues outside the read, so it is completed with the germline J gene. The chain joins TRBV18 to TRBJ1-4; 11 bases agree with TRBD1. V lost 2 bases, J lost 3 bases, and 5 bases stayed unmatched. The CDR3 contains 17 residues. Per the germline V gene, CDR1 is KGHSH and CDR2 is LQKENI. CDR3 DNA (partial): TGTGCCAGCTCACCAAAGGGACAGGGGGTTCCTAATGAAAAA. Its protein product is CASSPKGQGVPNEK. The CDR3 as a whole reads CASSPKGQGVPNEKLFF.